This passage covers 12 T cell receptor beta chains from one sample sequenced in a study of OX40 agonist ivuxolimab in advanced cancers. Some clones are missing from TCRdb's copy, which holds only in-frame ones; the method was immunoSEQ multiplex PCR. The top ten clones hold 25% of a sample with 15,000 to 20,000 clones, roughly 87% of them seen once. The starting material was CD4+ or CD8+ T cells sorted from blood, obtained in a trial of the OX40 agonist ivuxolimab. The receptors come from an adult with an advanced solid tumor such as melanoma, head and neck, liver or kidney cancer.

The DNA for the CDR3 is TGTGCCAGCAGCTTCTCGATCAGGGTGTTTCGGGATACGCAGTATTTT. It codes for CASSFSIRVFRDTQYF. This sequence joins TRBV5-6 and TRBJ2-3, with D maybe TRBD1 (5 bases). The V and J ends lost 2 bases and 6 bases respectively, with 19 bases between them. Germline V CDR1 and CDR2: SGHDT, YYEEEE. The CDR3 covers 16 residues.

CDR3 coding DNA: TGTGCCAGCAGGCCCGGAACCATGAACTACAATGAGCAGTTCTTC. Translation: CASRPGTMNYNEQFF. This chain joins TRBV27 and TRBJ2-1; no firm D call. The germline V and J ends were trimmed by 6 bases and 3 bases, with 15 bases remaining between them. Germline CDR1 and CDR2: MNHEY and SMNVEV (reference sequence). The CDR3 has 15 amino acids.

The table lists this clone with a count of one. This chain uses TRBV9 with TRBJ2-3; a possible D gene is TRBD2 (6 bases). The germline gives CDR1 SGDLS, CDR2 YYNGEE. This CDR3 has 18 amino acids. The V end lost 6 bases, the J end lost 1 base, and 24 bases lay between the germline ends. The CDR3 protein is CASNVGVELTGGTDTQYF. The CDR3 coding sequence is TGTGCCAGCAATGTGGGGGTTGAGCTGACGGGGGGCACAGATACGCAGTATTTT.

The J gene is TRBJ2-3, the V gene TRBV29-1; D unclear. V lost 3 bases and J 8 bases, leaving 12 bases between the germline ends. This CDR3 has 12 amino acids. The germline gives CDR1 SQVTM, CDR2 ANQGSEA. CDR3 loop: CSVEWGLGTQYF. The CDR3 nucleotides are TGCAGCGTTGAGTGGGGATTGGGTACGCAGTATTTT.

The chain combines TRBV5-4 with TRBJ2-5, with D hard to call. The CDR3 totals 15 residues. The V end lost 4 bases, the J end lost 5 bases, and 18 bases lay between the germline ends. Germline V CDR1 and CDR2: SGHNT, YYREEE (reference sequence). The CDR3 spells CASSRAPDAGETQYF. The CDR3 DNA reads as TGTGCCAGCAGCAGGGCCCCCGACGCTGGGGAGACCCAGTACTTC.

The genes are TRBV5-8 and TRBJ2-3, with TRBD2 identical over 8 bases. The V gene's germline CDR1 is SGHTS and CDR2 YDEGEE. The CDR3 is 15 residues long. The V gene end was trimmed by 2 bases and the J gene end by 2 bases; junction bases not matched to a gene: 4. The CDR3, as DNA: TGTGCCAGCAGCTTCGGCGGGGGGTACACAGATACGCAGTATTTT. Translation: CASSFGGGYTDTQYF.

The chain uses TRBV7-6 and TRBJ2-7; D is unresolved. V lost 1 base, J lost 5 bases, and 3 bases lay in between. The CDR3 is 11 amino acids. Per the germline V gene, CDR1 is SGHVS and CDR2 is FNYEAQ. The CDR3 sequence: CASSLGNEQYF. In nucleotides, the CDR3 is TGTGCCAGCAGCTTAGGCAACGAGCAGTACTTC.

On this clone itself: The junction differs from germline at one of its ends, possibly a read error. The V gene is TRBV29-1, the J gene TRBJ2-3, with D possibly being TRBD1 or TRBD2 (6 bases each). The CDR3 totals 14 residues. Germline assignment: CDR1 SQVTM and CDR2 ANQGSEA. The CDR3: CSVEEGWGADTQYF. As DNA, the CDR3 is TGCAGCGTCGAAGAGGGTTGGGGGGCGGATACGCAGTATTTT.

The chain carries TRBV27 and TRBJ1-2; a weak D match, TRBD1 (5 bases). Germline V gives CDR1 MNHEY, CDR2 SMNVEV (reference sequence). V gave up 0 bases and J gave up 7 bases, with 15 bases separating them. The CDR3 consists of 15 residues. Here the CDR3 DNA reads TGTGCCAGCAGTTTATCTCCCGCCAGGGTGGGTGGCTACACCTTC. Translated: CASSLSPARVGGYTF.

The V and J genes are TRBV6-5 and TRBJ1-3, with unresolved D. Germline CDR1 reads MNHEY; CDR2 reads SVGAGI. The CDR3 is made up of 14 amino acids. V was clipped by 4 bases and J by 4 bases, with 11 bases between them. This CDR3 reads CASSLVRTGNTIYF. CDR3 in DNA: TGTGCCAGCAGTTTAGTACGGACCGGAAACACCATATATTTT.

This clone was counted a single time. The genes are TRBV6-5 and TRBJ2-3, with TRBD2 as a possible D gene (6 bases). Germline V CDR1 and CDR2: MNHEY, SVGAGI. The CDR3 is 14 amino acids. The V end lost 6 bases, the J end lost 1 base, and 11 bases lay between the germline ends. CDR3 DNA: TGTGCCAGCAGCCCCTGGGAGGGCACAGATACGCAGTATTTT. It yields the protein CASSPWEGTDTQYF.

The CDR3 is CAWSQGSNQPQHF. As DNA, the CDR3 is TGTGCCTGGAGCCAGGGTAGCAATCAGCCCCAGCATTTT. The chain uses TRBV30 and TRBJ1-5; a possible D gene is TRBD1 (5 bases). The CDR3 runs to 13 residues. Germline V gene sequence: CDR1 GTSNPN, CDR2 SVGIG (reference sequence). V lost 3 bases to trimming and J lost 0 bases, with 6 bases between them.